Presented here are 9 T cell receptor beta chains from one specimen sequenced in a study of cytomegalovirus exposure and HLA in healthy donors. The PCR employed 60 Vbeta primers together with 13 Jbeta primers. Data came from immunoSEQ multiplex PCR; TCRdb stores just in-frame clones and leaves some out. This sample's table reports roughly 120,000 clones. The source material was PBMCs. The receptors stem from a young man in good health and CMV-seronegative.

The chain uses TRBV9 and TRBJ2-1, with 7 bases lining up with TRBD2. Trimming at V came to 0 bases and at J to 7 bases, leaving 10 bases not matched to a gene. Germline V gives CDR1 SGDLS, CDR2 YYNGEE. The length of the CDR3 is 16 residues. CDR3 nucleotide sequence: TGTGCCAGCAGCGTAGCCGGGCGCGGGGGTGTGAATGAGCAGTTCTTC. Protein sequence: CASSVAGRGGVNEQFF.

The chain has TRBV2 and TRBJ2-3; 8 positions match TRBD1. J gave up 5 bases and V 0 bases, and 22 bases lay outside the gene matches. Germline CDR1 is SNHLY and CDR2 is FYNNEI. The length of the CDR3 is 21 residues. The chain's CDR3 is CASSEALWGQGAQLKGDTQYF. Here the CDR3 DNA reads TGTGCCAGCAGTGAAGCGCTTTGGGGGCAGGGGGCACAATTAAAAGGAGATACGCAGTATTTT. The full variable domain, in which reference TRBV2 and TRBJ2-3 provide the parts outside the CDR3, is EPEVTQTPSHQVTQMGQEVILRCVPISNHLYFYWYRQILGQKVEFLVSFYNNEISEKSEIFDDQFSVERPDGSNFTLKIRSTKLEDSAMYFCASSEALWGQGAQLKGDTQYFGPGTRLTVL.

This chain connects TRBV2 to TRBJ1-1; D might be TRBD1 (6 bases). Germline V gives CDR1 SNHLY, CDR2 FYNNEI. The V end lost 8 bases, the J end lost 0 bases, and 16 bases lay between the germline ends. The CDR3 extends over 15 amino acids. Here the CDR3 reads CASSRGGSLNTEAFF. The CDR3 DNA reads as TGTGCCAGCTCGCGGGGGGGCAGTTTGAACACTGAAGCTTTCTTT.

The CDR3 reads CASSLVRSNPEQYF. In DNA, the CDR3 is TGTGCCAGCAGCTTAGTACGGTCCAACCCCGAGCAGTACTTC. V usage is TRBV7-8 and J usage is TRBJ2-7; no firm D call. The V gene lost 1 base and the J gene lost 6 bases, with 13 bases spanning the gap. Germline CDR1 reads SGHVS; CDR2 reads FQNEAQ. The CDR3 has 14 residues. Using reference TRBV7-8 and TRBJ2-7 for the parts outside the CDR3, the full variable domain is GAGVSQSPRYKVAKRGQDVALRCDPISGHVSLFWYQQALGQGPEFLTYFQNEAQLDKSGLPSDRFFAERPEGSVSTLKIQRTQQEDSAVYLCASSLVRSNPEQYFGPGTRLTVT.

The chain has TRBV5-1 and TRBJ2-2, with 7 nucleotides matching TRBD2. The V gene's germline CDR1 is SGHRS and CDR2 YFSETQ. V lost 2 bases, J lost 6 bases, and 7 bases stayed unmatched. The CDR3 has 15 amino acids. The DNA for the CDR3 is TGCGCCAGCAGCTTCGCGGGGGTTAATTCCGGGGAGCTGTTTTTT. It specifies CASSFAGVNSGELFF.

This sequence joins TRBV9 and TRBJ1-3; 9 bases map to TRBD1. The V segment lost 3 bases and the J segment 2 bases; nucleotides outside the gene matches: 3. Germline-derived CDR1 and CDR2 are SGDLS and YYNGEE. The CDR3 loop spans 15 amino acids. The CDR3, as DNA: TGTGCCAGCAGCGACCGACAGGGGGCTGGAAACACCATATATTTT. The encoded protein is CASSDRQGAGNTIYF.

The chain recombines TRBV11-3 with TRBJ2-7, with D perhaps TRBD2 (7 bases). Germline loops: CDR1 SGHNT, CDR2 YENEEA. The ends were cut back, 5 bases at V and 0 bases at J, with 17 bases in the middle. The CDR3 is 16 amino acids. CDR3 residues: CASSPRGGHLSYEQYF. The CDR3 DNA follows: TGTGCCAGCAGCCCCCGCGGGGGACACCTCTCCTACGAGCAGTACTTC.

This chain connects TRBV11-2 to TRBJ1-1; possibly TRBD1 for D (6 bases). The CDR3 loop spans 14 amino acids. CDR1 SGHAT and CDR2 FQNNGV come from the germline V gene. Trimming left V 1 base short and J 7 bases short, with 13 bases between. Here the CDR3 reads CASSLGTGWDEAFF. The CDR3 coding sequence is TGTGCCAGCAGCTTAGGTACAGGGTGGGATGAAGCTTTCTTT.

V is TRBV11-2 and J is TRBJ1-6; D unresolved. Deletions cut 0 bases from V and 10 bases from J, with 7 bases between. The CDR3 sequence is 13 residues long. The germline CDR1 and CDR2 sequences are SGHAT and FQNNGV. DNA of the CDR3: TGTGCCAGCAGCTTAGAAGCGGGGTCACCCCTCCACTTT. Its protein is CASSLEAGSPLHF.